The present entry profiles one T cell receptor (beta chain) with its context. Germline assignment: CDR1 SEHNR and CDR2 FQNEAQ (reference sequence). V dropped 1 base and J dropped 6; count of bases not matched to a gene: 17. This CDR3 is built from 19 residues. The sample belongs to a study of shared clonotypes between healthy human individuals. Method: immunoSEQ multiplex PCR; TCRdb's copy keeps in-frame clones and lacks some. The sample carries about 2.3 million clones, 90% to 95% recorded once. The source is a man between 18 and 35 years old in good health. Some clones in this sample may be carry-over from other donors' samples. V usage is TRBV7-9 and J usage is TRBJ1-2; the match to TRBD1 covers 10 bases. Sequenced material: naive CD4+ T cells from PBMCs. The subset: CD45RA+ positively selected. The CDR3 is CASSLGTGQGDYRKDGYTF. The DNA for the CDR3 is TGTGCCAGCAGCTTAGGGACCGGACAGGGGGATTATCGGAAGGATGGCTACACCTTC.